These 19 T cell receptor beta chains were sequenced from one sample in a study of cytomegalovirus exposure and HLA in healthy donors. The PCR used 60 Vbeta and 13 Jbeta primers. Only in-frame clones appear in the TCRdb table, and some are missing; sequencing was by immunoSEQ multiplex PCR. The table lists 150,000 to 200,000 clones, around 78% of them singletons. What was sequenced was PBMCs. All receptors come from a woman between 35 and 50 years old in good health and CMV-seronegative.

V and J are TRBV5-1 and TRBJ2-5; D is perhaps TRBD1 (6 bases). V lost 0 bases to trimming and J lost 3 bases, with 12 bases between them. The CDR3 is 15 residues long. Germline V CDR1 and CDR2: SGHRS, YFSETQ. The CDR3 here is CASSLAGQREETQYF. The CDR3 region has the DNA TGCGCCAGCAGCTTGGCCGGACAGCGAGAAGAGACCCAGTACTTC.

The chain has TRBV14 and TRBJ1-4; tentatively, D is TRBD1 (5 bases). Germline V CDR1 and CDR2: SGHDN, FVKESK. With 4 bases removed from V and 4 bases from J, the gap between germline ends came to 7 bases. This CDR3 region has 13 residues. The CDR3 coding sequence is TGTGCCAGCAGCCGGGGACTTAATGAAAAACTGTTTTTT. Translated: CASSRGLNEKLFF.

The CDR3 bases are TGTGCCAGCAGTACGGGACAGGCCGGCGAGCAGTACTTC. This gives the protein CASSTGQAGEQYF. This rearrangement joins TRBV6-1 to TRBJ2-5; 8 positions match TRBD1. Matching the DNA end better, TRBJ2-7 makes the J call doubtful. Looked up from germline, CDR1 is MNHNS and CDR2 is SASEGT. This CDR3 spans 13 amino acids.

This rearrangement joins TRBV30 to TRBJ1-5, with TRBD1 identical over 11 bases. CDR1 GTSNPN and CDR2 SVGIG come from the germline V gene (reference sequence). Trimming removed 1 base from V and 5 bases from J; junction bases left unmatched: 4. CDR3 length equals 15 residues. CDR3 loop: CAWSGGQGAYQPQHF. Written as DNA, the CDR3 is TGTGCCTGGAGTGGAGGACAGGGGGCTTATCAGCCCCAGCATTTT.

Concerning this clone: The identical CDR3 is also encoded by other nucleotide sequences in the sample. The gene calls are TRBV5-1 and TRBJ2-1; D perhaps matches TRBD2 (6 bases). Trimming pared 4 bases from V and 8 bases from J, leaving 13 bases between. CDR1 is SGHRS and CDR2 is YFSETQ in the germline V gene. The length of the CDR3 is 13 residues. CDR3 region: CASSLVGGYEQFF. Written as DNA, the CDR3 is TGCGCCAGCAGCCTGGTGGGGGGATATGAGCAGTTCTTC.

V is TRBV30 and J is TRBJ2-7; D is undetermined. Trimming took off 4 bases at V and 2 bases at J, with 6 bases between the two ends. CDR3 length equals 11 residues. Germline loops: CDR1 GTSNPN, CDR2 SVGIG (reference sequence). The CDR3 here is CAWKLTYEQYF. The DNA for the CDR3 is TGTGCCTGGAAACTGACCTACGAGCAGTACTTC.

This chain uses TRBV18 with TRBJ1-1, with 7 positions matching TRBD1. Looked up from germline, CDR1 is KGHSH and CDR2 is LQKENI. V gave up 3 bases and J gave up 4 bases; unmatched junction bases: 8. The length of the CDR3 is 15 residues. CDR3 loop: CASSPEGALGTEAFF. DNA for the CDR3: TGTGCCAGCTCACCGGAGGGGGCCCTGGGCACTGAAGCTTTCTTT.

V gene TRBV2 combines with J gene TRBJ2-5; D is possibly TRBD2 (5 bases). The J call may be incorrect, as the DNA end agrees better with TRBJ2-7. This CDR3 is 14 amino acids long. Germline values: CDR1 SNHLY, CDR2 FYNNEI. The CDR3 region is CASREGLSSYEQYF. The CDR3, as DNA: TGTGCCAGCAGAGAGGGATTGAGTTCCTACGAGCAGTACTTC.

The chain combines TRBV14 with TRBJ2-2; D perhaps matches TRBD1 (5 bases). The germline V gene has CDR1 SGHDN and CDR2 FVKESK. The V end was cut by 0 bases, the J end by 13 bases, with 9 bases between. The CDR3 length is 12 residues. CDR3 protein: CASSQDRVRLFF. For the CDR3, the DNA is TGTGCCAGCAGCCAAGACAGGGTGAGGCTGTTTTTT.

The chain uses TRBV28 and TRBJ2-7; tentative D call: TRBD1 (5 bases). This CDR3 has 15 amino acids. Trimming took 2 bases from V and 4 from J, leaving 15 bases between them. The germline CDR1 and CDR2 sequences are MDHEN and SYDVKM. CDR3 loop: CASSLPSYDRYEQYF. Here the CDR3 DNA reads TGTGCCAGCAGTTTACCGAGCTACGACAGATACGAGCAGTACTTC.

This chain links TRBV27 with TRBJ1-5, with a weak D call TRBD1 (5 bases). The CDR3 has 13 residues. Trimming cost V 8 bases and J 7 bases, with 15 bases left between them. Germline V gives CDR1 MNHEY, CDR2 SMNVEV (reference sequence). The CDR3 sequence: CASCGGGGQPQHF. The DNA for the CDR3 is TGTGCCAGCTGTGGGGGAGGAGGGCAGCCCCAGCATTTT.

The rearrangement uses TRBV7-6 and TRBJ2-2; a weak D match, TRBD1 (6 bases). Germline CDR1 and CDR2: SGHVS and FNYEAQ. V lost 4 bases to trimming and J lost 5 bases, with 20 bases between them. The CDR3 length is 17 residues. As DNA, the CDR3 is TGTGCCAGCAGCTCCGGACCCCTAACAGGGTTGACCGGGGAGCTGTTTTTT. Translated: CASSSGPLTGLTGELFF.

The rearrangement joins TRBV7-2 to TRBJ1-2; D remains ambiguous. The ends were cut back, 5 bases at V and 0 bases at J, with 7 bases in the middle. CDR1 and CDR2 (germline): SGHTA, FQGNSA. The CDR3 has 13 amino acids. CDR3 DNA: TGTGCCAGCAGCCCCGGGACTAACTATGGCTACACCTTC. Its protein product is CASSPGTNYGYTF.

The CDR3 DNA is TGTGCCAGCAGCCCACCAGAAAACCGGAGAGGCTATGAGCAGTACTTC. This gives the protein CASSPPENRRGYEQYF. This chain links TRBV11-3 with TRBJ2-7, with D uncertain. The V end lost 5 bases, the J end lost 7 bases, and 24 bases lay between the germline ends. The CDR3 totals 16 residues. Looked up from germline, CDR1 is SGHNT and CDR2 is YENEEA. Using reference TRBV11-3 and TRBJ2-7 for the parts outside the CDR3, the full variable domain is EAGVVQSPRYKIIEKKQPVAFWCNPISGHNTLYWYLQNLGQGPELLIRYENEEAVDDSQLPKDRFSAERLKGVDSTLKIQPAELGDSAVYLCASSPPENRRGYEQYFGPGTRLTVT.

V and J are TRBV6-4 and TRBJ2-5, with 8 bases lining up with TRBD1. The CDR3 covers 16 residues. V gave up 5 bases and J gave up 3 bases; unmatched junction bases: 11. Germline loops: CDR1 MRHNA, CDR2 SNTAGT. In DNA form, the CDR3 reads TGTGCCAGCAGTCCAACCACACGGACAGGGAAAGAGACCCAGTACTTC. The encoded protein is CASSPTTRTGKETQYF.

The chain employs TRBV7-9 and TRBJ1-1; D perhaps matches TRBD1 (6 bases). Germline values: CDR1 SEHNR, CDR2 FQNEAQ (reference sequence). Trimming took 1 base from V and 5 from J, leaving 14 bases between them. The CDR3 extends over 15 amino acids. CDR3 DNA: TGTGCCAGCAGCTTAGAGGGGACACTTGGGACTGAAGCTTTCTTT. Encoded protein: CASSLEGTLGTEAFF. The full variable domain, in which reference TRBV7-9 and TRBJ1-1 provide the parts outside the CDR3, is DTGVSQNPRHKITKRGQNVTFRCDPISEHNRLYWYRQTLGQGPEFLTYFQNEAQLEKSRLLSDRFSAERPKGSFSTLEIQRTEQGDSAMYLCASSLEGTLGTEAFFGQGTRLTVV.

The chain is built from TRBV27 and TRBJ1-2, with TRBD1 matching over 7 bases. The CDR3 extends over 15 amino acids. V shed 0 bases, J shed 4 bases, and the junction held 5 bases outside the gene matches. Germline V CDR1 and CDR2: MNHEY, SMNVEV (reference sequence). The CDR3 is CASSLSGTALYGYTF. The CDR3 DNA reads as TGTGCCAGCAGTTTATCCGGGACAGCGCTCTATGGCTACACCTTC.

The chain joins TRBV7-9 to TRBJ1-4; D perhaps matches TRBD1 (5 bases). V was shortened by 2 bases and J by 6 bases, with 7 bases between the two germline ends. The CDR3 spans 13 residues. Germline-derived CDR1 and CDR2 are SEHNR and FQNEAQ (reference sequence). CDR3 loop: CASSLLGDEKLFF. The CDR3 bases are TGTGCCAGCAGCTTATTAGGGGATGAAAAACTGTTTTTT.

The rearrangement uses TRBV5-1 and TRBJ2-7, with TRBD2 as a possible D gene (6 bases). The germline V gene has CDR1 SGHRS and CDR2 YFSETQ. With 4 bases removed from V and 3 bases from J, the gap between germline ends came to 14 bases. This CDR3 contains 14 residues. CDR3 coding DNA: TGCGCCAGCAGCACGGGACTCTTGGACTACGAGCAGTACTTC. Translating it yields CASSTGLLDYEQYF.